This entry is about one TCR beta chain. Losses at the gene ends were 6 bases for V and 6 bases for J; bases not matched to a gene: 11. Per the germline V gene, CDR1 is SEHNR and CDR2 is FQNEAQ (reference sequence). The CDR3 is made up of 15 amino acids. Patients at the Seattle site were enrolled during active infection and followed longitudinally. This record comes from a study of blood T cell repertoires in COVID-19. At the level of the study: Sources were T cells, B-cell-depleted T cells, or PBMCs; the material itself was cDNA or gDNA.

Original processing notes: Reference gene primer amplification in the assay estimated nucleated cell counts. This table comes from immunoSEQ multiplex PCR, and its TCRdb copy is limited to in-frame clones, with some not included. That table gives V, J and clone size, and the DNA gave D and trimming. Among some 400,000 clones listed, approximately 87% were seen once. Sequencing was done on a sample of peripheral blood. The chain combines TRBV7-9 with TRBJ2-7; 10 bases agree with TRBD1. The source of this sequence is an older woman with COVID-19, enrolled during active disease. The CDR3 here is CASSSSGTGAPEQYF. For the CDR3, the DNA is TGTGCCAGCAGTTCTTCCGGGACAGGGGCTCCCGAGCAGTACTTC.